This T cell receptor beta chain was identified during a study of PD-L1 blockade in urothelial cancer. For the study at large: Intravenous atezolizumab, 1,200 mg every 3 weeks, was begun by patients in the mid-2010s. Most of the 29 patients were men with bladder-origin urothelial cancer. Specimens of blood held a median count of approximately 150,000 T cells. Patients arrived having already received 0 to 3 prior chemotherapy regimens.

Sequencing was performed with immunoSEQ multiplex PCR; in TCRdb, only in-frame clones are kept and a portion is missing. The repertoire holds about 95,000 clones, with around 87% as singletons. Documented time point: pretreatment peripheral blood. The source material was PBMCs, sampled around atezolizumab (anti-PD-L1) treatment. This receptor was identified in a man in his 60s with urothelial cancer.

CDR3 loop: CASSQEGQGGYGYTF. CDR3 DNA: TGCGCCAGCAGCCAAGAGGGACAGGGTGGGTATGGCTACACCTTC. The J gene is TRBJ1-2, the V gene TRBV4-1, with TRBD1 matching 9 bases. J lost 5 bases, V lost 0 bases, and 4 bases had no gene match. This CDR3 region has 15 residues. CDR1 is MGHRA, CDR2 YSYEKL, per germline.